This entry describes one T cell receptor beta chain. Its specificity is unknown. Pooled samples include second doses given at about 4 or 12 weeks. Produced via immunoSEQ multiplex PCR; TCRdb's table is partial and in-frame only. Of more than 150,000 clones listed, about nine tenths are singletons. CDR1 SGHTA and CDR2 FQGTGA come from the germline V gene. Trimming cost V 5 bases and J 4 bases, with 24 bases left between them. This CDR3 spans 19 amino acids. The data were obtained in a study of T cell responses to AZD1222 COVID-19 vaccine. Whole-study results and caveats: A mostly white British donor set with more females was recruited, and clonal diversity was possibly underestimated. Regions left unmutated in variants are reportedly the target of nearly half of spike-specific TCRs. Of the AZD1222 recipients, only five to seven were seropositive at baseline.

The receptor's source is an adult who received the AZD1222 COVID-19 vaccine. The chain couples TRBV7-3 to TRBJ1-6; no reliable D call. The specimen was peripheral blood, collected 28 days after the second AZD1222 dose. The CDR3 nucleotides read TGTGCCAGCAGCCATACACAGTTTTTAAACAATCTTTATAATTCACCCCTCCACTTT. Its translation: CASSHTQFLNNLYNSPLHF.